One and the same sample provided the 11 T cell receptor beta chains below, sequenced in a study of T cell responses to AZD1222 COVID-19 vaccine. Data came from immunoSEQ multiplex PCR; TCRdb stores just in-frame clones and leaves some out. Of roughly 120,000 clones in the sample, about 91% were seen once. The input for sequencing was peripheral blood, taken on day 0 of AZD1222 vaccination. The receptors originated from an adult in good health.

This clone was seen just once. The J gene is TRBJ2-1, the V gene TRBV7-2; 8 nucleotides agree with TRBD2. Per the germline V gene, CDR1 is SGHTA and CDR2 is FQGNSA. This CDR3 region has 13 residues. The J segment lost 15 bases and the V segment lost 5 bases, leaving 12 bases of the junction unmatched. CDR3 in amino acids: CASSPASGLGLFF. CDR3 coding DNA: TGTGCCAGCAGCCCCGCTAGCGGGCTTGGACTGTTCTTC.

This rearrangement joins TRBV9 to TRBJ2-2, with D maybe TRBD1 (6 bases). Germline values: CDR1 SGDLS, CDR2 YYNGEE. V was clipped by 4 bases and J by 2 bases, with 15 bases between them. This CDR3 contains 16 residues. The DNA for the CDR3 is TGTGCCAGCAGCCCCCGGGGACACATAAACACCGGGGAGCTGTTTTTT. It yields the protein CASSPRGHINTGELFF.

This chain joins TRBV3-1 (or the pseudogene TRBV3-2) and TRBJ2-7, with D possibly being TRBD1 (5 bases). The CDR3 runs 14 residues. V was trimmed by 0 bases and J by 2 bases, leaving 8 bases between them. Germline CDR1 is LGHDT and CDR2 is YNNKEL (reference sequence). This chain's CDR3 is CASSQDPGPYEQYF. The CDR3 DNA sequence: TGTGCCAGCAGCCAAGACCCAGGGCCCTACGAGCAGTACTTC.

CDR3 coding DNA: TGTGCCAGCAGCTTAGCGGGAGCGGGAGGCACCGGGGAGCTGTTTTTT. It codes for CASSLAGAGGTGELFF. This rearrangement joins TRBV7-2 to TRBJ2-2; 9 positions match TRBD2. Germline trimming cut 0 bases from V and 4 bases from J; bases unmatched to any gene: 3. Germline V gives CDR1 SGHTA, CDR2 FQGNSA. The CDR3 spans 16 residues.

This chain links TRBV9 with TRBJ1-3; 7 bases fit TRBD1. V gave up 3 bases and J gave up 4 bases; unmatched junction bases: 10. The CDR3 consists of 16 residues. Germline V gene lookup returns CDR1 SGDLS and CDR2 YYNGEE. The CDR3 DNA sequence: TGTGCCAGCAGCGCCACAGGGGCAACAGCCGGAAACACCATATATTTT. Protein product: CASSATGATAGNTIYF.

The V call is TRBV18, the J call TRBJ1-1, with a tentative D call TRBD1 (6 bases). From germline, CDR1 is KGHSH and CDR2 LQKENI. Trimming took 5 bases from V and 1 from J, leaving 8 bases between them. The CDR3 has 13 amino acids. The CDR3: CASSTQGNTEAFF. The CDR3 DNA follows: TGTGCCAGCTCAACACAGGGGAACACTGAAGCTTTCTTT.

This clone came up once. The chain couples TRBV6-5 to TRBJ1-5; 10 bases are shared with TRBD1. The CDR3 extends over 16 amino acids. Germline V CDR1 and CDR2: MNHEY, SVGAGI. With 2 bases clipped from V and 5 bases from J, the junction kept 6 bases outside the gene matches. This CDR3 is CASSYSGGTGDQPQHF. The DNA of the CDR3 is TGTGCCAGCAGTTACAGCGGCGGGACAGGGGATCAGCCCCAGCATTTT.

J is TRBJ1-3 and V is TRBV5-6; no definite D call. The V and J ends lost 0 bases and 2 bases respectively, with 15 bases between them. The CDR3 runs to 17 residues. Germline CDR1 SGHDT, CDR2 YYEEEE. The CDR3: CASSLVRALGTGNTIYF. The CDR3 bases are TGTGCCAGCAGCTTGGTCCGGGCGCTGGGTACTGGAAACACCATATATTTT.

The J gene is TRBJ2-3, the V gene TRBV7-9, with 10 bases identical to TRBD2. With 5 bases clipped from V and 4 bases from J, the junction kept 6 bases outside the gene matches. Germline CDR1 and CDR2: SEHNR and FQNEAQ (reference sequence). The CDR3 runs 15 residues. For the CDR3, the DNA is TGTGCCAGCAGCCCTGTAGCGGGAGGAGCAGATACGCAGTATTTT. Translating gives CASSPVAGGADTQYF.

CDR3 sequence reads: CASSLARVYGYTF. CDR3 DNA sequence: TGTGCCAGCAGCCTAGCTAGGGTCTATGGCTACACCTTC. The rearrangement uses TRBV12-3 or TRBV12-4 and TRBJ1-2; unclear D gene. The CDR3 has 13 residues. Between the trimmed V and J ends, which lost 6 bases and 4 bases, there was a span of 12 bases.

The chain carries TRBV4-2 and TRBJ2-7; 11 bases map to TRBD2. This CDR3 comprises 20 residues. The germline V gene has CDR1 LGHNA and CDR2 YNFKEQ. V gave up 0 bases and J gave up 0 bases; unmatched junction bases: 13. DNA of the CDR3: TGTGCCAGCAGCCAAGATCGGCTTCTACTAGCGGGAGTATTCTCCTACGAGCAGTACTTC. As protein: CASSQDRLLLAGVFSYEQYF.